This TCR beta chain originates from a study of T-cell memory formation after mild COVID-19. Overall study findings and caveats: SARS-CoV-2 specificity was not confirmed for second-wave clones peaking on day 37. Later expanders leaned toward CD4+, whereas clones contracting from day 15 to 85 were balanced CD4/CD8.

It was 5'RACE with constant-segment primers that produced the TCR alpha and TCR beta cDNA libraries, which carried sample barcodes and UMIs. TCRdb redid the calling of the 5' RACE reads with MiXCR, one entry per CDR3 protein. The sample consists of 190,000 or so distinct CDR3 sequences, about 11% of them appearing once. About this clonotype: Antigen specificity is unknown.

Trimming took 6 bases from V and 7 from J, leaving 17 bases between them. Germline CDR1 SGHTA, CDR2 FQGTGA. CDR3 size: 14 residues. The chain is built from TRBV7-3 and TRBJ2-3, with no clear D. Sequencing used PBMCs or a T cell subset sorted from them (not recorded which). The receptor comes from a man between 18 and 29 years old who had mild COVID-19 (a few samples of this study predate the infection). Cell type and time point are not known. In DNA, the CDR3 is TGTGCCAGCAGTGTAGCCCCGTTCACGTATACGCAGTATTTT. As protein: CASSVAPFTYTQYF.